These 15 T cell receptor beta chains share one sample of origin, sequenced in a study of blood T cell repertoires in COVID-19 (dated by TCRdb to the early 2020s). Libraries were constructed by the immunoSEQ multiplex PCR assay. TCRdb retrieved this table from immuneACCESS and kept in-frame rearrangements only. Not all clones are present; in checked studies, unresolved V genes account for under half, and no reason is known for the remainder. The sample table holds fewer than 250,000 clones, of which about four fifths were seen once. 6.9% of the sample belongs to the ten largest clones. Sequences were obtained from peripheral blood. These receptors came from a man aged 55 to 70 with acute or convalescent COVID-19.

The chain links TRBV4-3 to TRBJ2-5; 12 bases align to TRBD2. CDR3 size: 18 residues. Germline CDR1 is LGHNA and CDR2 is YSLEER. The J segment lost 5 bases and the V segment lost 4 bases, leaving 14 bases of the junction unmatched. CDR3 in amino acids: CASSRSSLAGGRSETQYF. The CDR3 DNA follows: TGCGCCAGCAGCCGATCTTCCCTAGCGGGGGGGCGGTCGGAGACCCAGTACTTC.

The chain employs TRBV12-3 or TRBV12-4 and TRBJ2-3; D not resolved. This CDR3 is built from 13 residues. Trimming pared 3 bases from V and 2 bases from J, leaving 6 bases between. The CDR3 loop is CASSFHFTDTQYF. The CDR3 region has the DNA TGTGCCAGCAGTTTTCACTTCACAGATACGCAGTATTTT.

This clone was recorded only once. This sequence joins TRBV6-5 and TRBJ2-7; D remains unclear. Germline CDR1 MNHEY, CDR2 SVGAGI. The CDR3 is 13 amino acids. V was cut by 0 bases and J by 4 bases, with 7 bases left in between. CDR3 protein: CASSYSSTYEQYF. The CDR3 DNA sequence: TGTGCCAGCAGTTACTCGTCCACATACGAGCAGTACTTC.

CDR3 amino acids: CASSDGGNYGYTF. DNA for the CDR3: TGTGCCAGCAGTGATGGGGGGAACTATGGCTACACCTTC. J is TRBJ1-2 and V is TRBV2; perhaps TRBD1 as D (5 bases). CDR3 length: 13 residues. Germline CDR1 SNHLY, CDR2 FYNNEI. V dropped 3 bases and J dropped 2 bases, with 7 bases sitting between them.

This clone was counted once. The CDR3 DNA follows: TGTGCCAGCAGTTCGAAAACCGGGACAGGGTGGAATGAGCAGTTCTTC. Its protein is CASSSKTGTGWNEQFF. The rearrangement links TRBV27 to TRBJ2-1, with 9 bases that match TRBD1. The germline CDR1 and CDR2 sequences are MNHEY and SMNVEV (reference sequence). Trimming at V came to 4 bases and at J to 7 bases, leaving 11 bases not matched to a gene. The CDR3 has 16 residues.

Written as DNA, the CDR3 is TGTGCCAGCAAGCTAGCGGGGGGTTTAGAGACCCAGTACTTC. Translating gives CASKLAGGLETQYF. The V and J genes are TRBV6-5 and TRBJ2-5, with 11 bases aligning to TRBD2. This CDR3 is 14 amino acids long. Germline CDR1 MNHEY, CDR2 SVGAGI. After removal of 7 bases from V and 4 bases from J, the junction contained 5 bases not matched to a gene.

This clone turned up a few times. The J gene is TRBJ2-1, the V gene TRBV19; D gene ambiguous. Germline V gene data show CDR1 as LNHDA and CDR2 as SQIVND (reference sequence). The CDR3 is 13 residues long. The V end lost 1 base, the J end lost 8 bases, and 9 bases lay between the germline ends. The DNA of the CDR3 is TGTGCCAGTAGTATAGTCCCTAACGATGAGCAGTTCTTC. This sequence encodes CASSIVPNDEQFF.

V and J are TRBV2 and TRBJ1-5; possibly TRBD1 for D (5 bases). The germline CDR1 and CDR2 sequences are SNHLY and FYNNEI. The CDR3 covers 15 residues. Trimming stripped 1 base from V and 2 bases from J, with 9 bases between. DNA of the CDR3: TGTGCCAGCAGTGAAGTAGGGGCGGGCAATCAGCCCCAGCATTTT. The encoded protein is CASSEVGAGNQPQHF.

The rearrangement joins TRBV6-5 to TRBJ1-2; D is unresolved. The CDR3 length is 14 residues. Trimming removed 0 bases from V and 2 bases from J, with 7 bases in between. Per germline, CDR1 MNHEY and CDR2 SVGAGI. CDR3 nucleotides: TGTGCCAGCAGTTACTCGTTACAGAACTATGGCTACACCTTC. Protein sequence: CASSYSLQNYGYTF.

This chain connects TRBV5-1 to TRBJ2-3; D is uncertain. This CDR3 has 15 amino acids. The V and J ends lost 0 bases and 3 bases respectively, with 11 bases between them. The germline V gene has CDR1 SGHRS and CDR2 YFSETQ. The CDR3 DNA is TGCGCCAGCAGCTTGGATGGCACCAGGACAGATACGCAGTATTTT. Protein: CASSLDGTRTDTQYF. The whole variable domain, remainder taken from reference TRBV5-1 and TRBJ2-3, is KAGVTQTPRYLIKTRGQQVTLSCSPISGHRSVSWYQQTPGQGLQFLFEYFSETQRNKGNFPGRFSGRQFSNSRSEMNVSTLELGDSALYLCASSLDGTRTDTQYFGPGTRLTVL.

The gene calls are TRBV6-1 and TRBJ2-7; 9 positions agree with TRBD1. The V gene end was trimmed by 2 bases and the J gene end by 5 bases; junction bases not matched to a gene: 7. This CDR3 spans 15 amino acids. Germline V lookup: CDR1 MNHNS, CDR2 SASEGT. In DNA form, the CDR3 reads TGTGCCAGCAGTGAAAGGAGACAGGGGGAGAACGAGCAGTACTTC. Protein product: CASSERRQGENEQYF.

The rearrangement joins TRBV21-1 to TRBJ1-4. TRBV21-1 constitutes a pseudogene. The CDR3 loop spans 16 amino acids. DNA of the CDR3: TGTGCCAGCAGTCGAACCCTGACACGGGGAAGGGAAAAACTGTTTTTT. Protein: CASSRTLTRGREKLFF.

The chain combines TRBV30 with TRBJ2-1; no clear D gene. The length of the CDR3 is 12 residues. Trimming pared 2 bases from V and 9 bases from J, leaving 11 bases between. Germline CDR1 and CDR2: GTSNPN and SVGIG (reference sequence). This chain's CDR3 is CAWSRVVGEQFF. Here the CDR3 DNA reads TGTGCCTGGAGTCGGGTAGTCGGTGAGCAGTTCTTC.

There are a few counts of this clone. V is TRBV13 and J is TRBJ1-2; D unclear. Germline values: CDR1 PRHDT, CDR2 FYEKMQ (reference sequence). This CDR3 spans 13 amino acids. Between the trimmed V and J ends, which lost 2 bases and 2 bases, there was a span of 6 bases. The CDR3 reads CASSLTGNYGYTF. The CDR3 DNA reads TGTGCCAGCAGCTTAACGGGGAACTATGGCTACACCTTC.

The rearrangement links TRBV2 to TRBJ2-7, with D maybe TRBD1 (6 bases). Per the germline V gene, CDR1 is SNHLY and CDR2 is FYNNEI. CDR3 length: 14 amino acids. Trimming stripped 6 bases from V and 3 bases from J, with 15 bases between. The CDR3, as DNA: TGTGCCAGCAGGGAAAGGGGGACGGACTACGAGCAGTACTTC. The encoded protein is CASRERGTDYEQYF.